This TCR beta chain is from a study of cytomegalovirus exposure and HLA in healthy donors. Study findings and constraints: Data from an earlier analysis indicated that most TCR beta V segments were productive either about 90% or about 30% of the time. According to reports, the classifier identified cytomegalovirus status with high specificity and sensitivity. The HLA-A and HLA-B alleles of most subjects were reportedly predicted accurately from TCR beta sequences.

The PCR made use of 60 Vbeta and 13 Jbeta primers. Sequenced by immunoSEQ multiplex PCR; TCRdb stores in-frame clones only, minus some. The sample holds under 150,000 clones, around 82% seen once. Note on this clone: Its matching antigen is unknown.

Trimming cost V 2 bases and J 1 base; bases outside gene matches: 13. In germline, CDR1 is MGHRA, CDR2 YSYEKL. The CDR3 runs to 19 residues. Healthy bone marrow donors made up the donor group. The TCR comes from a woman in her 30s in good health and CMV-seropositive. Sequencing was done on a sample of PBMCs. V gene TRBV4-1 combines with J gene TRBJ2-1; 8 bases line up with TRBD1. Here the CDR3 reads CASSQTGTGSGSSYNEQFF. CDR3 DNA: TGCGCCAGCAGCCAAACGGGGACAGGTTCTGGGAGTTCCTACAATGAGCAGTTCTTC.